These 32 T cell receptor beta chains came from one sample sequenced in a study of blood T cell repertoires in COVID-19. Method: immunoSEQ multiplex PCR; TCRdb's copy keeps in-frame clones and lacks some. The table lists 120,000 or so clones, around 87% of them singletons, with 3.8% in the top ten. Specimen: peripheral blood. Source of these receptors: a woman aged 55-70 years with COVID-19, enrolled during active disease.

The chain couples TRBV18 to TRBJ2-1, with D possibly matching TRBD2 (6 bases). The germline CDR1 and CDR2 sequences are KGHSH and LQKENI. The CDR3 covers 15 residues. Trimming took off 2 bases at V and 0 bases at J, with 8 bases between the two ends. CDR3 sequence (DNA): TGTGCCAGCTCACCAGGGACTCGCTCCTACAATGAGCAGTTCTTC. Protein product: CASSPGTRSYNEQFF.

The chain is built from TRBV7-2 and TRBJ1-5; TRBD1 matches at 7 bases. The germline V gene has CDR1 SGHTA and CDR2 FQGNSA. Losses at the gene ends were 5 bases for V and 7 bases for J; bases not matched to a gene: 5. This CDR3 has 13 residues. The CDR3 DNA reads TGTGCCAGCAGCATACACAGGGGCCAGCCCCAGCATTTT. This translates into CASSIHRGQPQHF.

This chain joins TRBV6-5 and TRBJ1-1; D not resolved. The ends were cut back, 2 bases at V and 3 bases at J, with 10 bases in the middle. The germline gives CDR1 MNHEY, CDR2 SVGAGI. The CDR3 has 14 residues. This CDR3 reads CASSYGRRDTEAFF. CDR3 in DNA: TGTGCCAGCAGTTACGGGCGGAGGGACACTGAAGCTTTCTTT.

V usage is TRBV9 and J usage is TRBJ2-3; 7 bases are shared with TRBD1. V lost 2 bases to trimming and J lost 1 base; unmatched junction nucleotides: 1. Germline V gene lookup returns CDR1 SGDLS and CDR2 YYNGEE. This CDR3 spans 14 amino acids. The CDR3 DNA sequence: TGTGCCAGCAGCGTTCAGGGGGGCACAGATACGCAGTATTTT. Translating gives CASSVQGGTDTQYF.

The CDR3 reads CASSSGGARETQYF. The CDR3 bases are TGTGCCAGCAGCTCCGGGGGGGCCAGGGAGACCCAGTACTTC. J is TRBJ2-5 and V is TRBV13; 8 bases are a match to TRBD2. The V and J ends lost 4 bases and 5 bases, in that order; junction bases with no gene match: 6. There are 14 residues in the CDR3. Germline-derived CDR1 and CDR2 are PRHDT and FYEKMQ (reference sequence).

The chain couples TRBV30 to TRBJ2-2; D uncertain. The ends were cut back, 0 bases at V and 4 bases at J, with 12 bases in the middle. The CDR3 runs to 15 residues. Germline V lookup: CDR1 GTSNPN, CDR2 SVGIG (reference sequence). The CDR3 sequence is CAWSVTESGTGELFF. In DNA, the CDR3 is TGTGCCTGGAGTGTAACCGAGTCGGGCACCGGGGAGCTGTTTTTT.

The chain links TRBV6-6 to TRBJ2-3; 9 bases are shared with TRBD1. This CDR3 spans 14 amino acids. The trim removed 6 bases at V and 6 bases at J, leaving 7 bases unmatched. Germline assignment: CDR1 MNHNY and CDR2 SVGAGI (reference sequence). Here the CDR3 reads CASRWDRASDTQYF. CDR3 sequence (DNA): TGTGCCAGCAGGTGGGACAGGGCTTCCGATACGCAGTATTTT.

This chain connects TRBV5-4 to TRBJ2-3; D remains ambiguous. This CDR3 is 14 amino acids long. V lost 6 bases and J 0 bases, leaving 11 bases between the germline ends. Germline assignment: CDR1 SGHNT and CDR2 YYREEE (reference sequence). The CDR3 DNA sequence: TGTGCCAGCACCCCCGTGACTAGCACAGATACGCAGTATTTT. This sequence encodes CASTPVTSTDTQYF.

This clone has only one observation. The chain uses TRBV3-1 (or the pseudogene TRBV3-2) and TRBJ2-1; 10 bases align to TRBD2. With V trimmed by 6 bases and J by 5 bases, 10 bases remained unmatched. Germline values: CDR1 LGHDT, CDR2 YNNKEL (reference sequence). The CDR3 contains 16 residues. CDR3 amino acids: CASRTRRTSGHNEQFF. The CDR3 DNA reads as TGTGCCAGCAGGACGAGGAGGACTAGCGGACACAATGAGCAGTTCTTC.

The genes are TRBV30 and TRBJ2-7; possibly TRBD1 for D (5 bases). This CDR3 region has 12 residues. The V end was cut by 1 base, the J end by 2 bases, with 6 bases between. In germline, CDR1 is GTSNPN, CDR2 SVGIG (reference sequence). The CDR3 loop reads CAWSATAYEQYF. CDR3 in DNA: TGTGCCTGGAGTGCGACAGCCTACGAGCAGTACTTC.

V is TRBV4-3 and J is TRBJ1-2; perhaps TRBD1 as D (6 bases). From germline, CDR1 is LGHNA and CDR2 YSLEER. This CDR3 has 16 residues. The V gene lost 3 bases and the J gene lost 7 bases, with 21 bases spanning the gap. Written as DNA, the CDR3 is TGCGCCAGCAGCCACTCTATGGCACCTAAACAGGGTGGCTACACCTTC. Translated: CASSHSMAPKQGGYTF.

J is TRBJ2-5 and V is TRBV6-5; 8 positions match TRBD1. CDR1 and CDR2 from the germline V gene are MNHEY and SVGAGI. The CDR3 consists of 13 residues. V lost 6 bases to trimming and J lost 5 bases; unmatched junction nucleotides: 5. This CDR3 is CASRLQGGETQYF. CDR3 in DNA: TGTGCCAGCAGACTACAGGGGGGTGAGACCCAGTACTTC.

CDR3 loop: CASSLWPKGGHEQYF. CDR3 nucleotide sequence: TGTGCCAGCAGCTTATGGCCGAAAGGAGGCCACGAGCAGTACTTC. The V call is TRBV7-9, the J call TRBJ2-7; a possible D gene is TRBD2 (5 bases). The CDR3 consists of 15 residues. Trimming pared 2 bases from V and 5 bases from J, leaving 16 bases between. The germline V gene encodes CDR1 SEHNR and CDR2 FQNEAQ (reference sequence).

This chain connects TRBV25-1 to TRBJ1-5; 8 bases fit TRBD1. CDR1 and CDR2 (germline): MGHDK, SYGVNS. The CDR3 extends over 14 amino acids. Trimming removed 6 bases from V and 7 bases from J; junction bases left unmatched: 8. This CDR3 reads CASSPTGARQPQHF. In DNA, the CDR3 is TGTGCCAGCAGCCCGACAGGGGCACGGCAGCCCCAGCATTTT.

This chain links TRBV10-2 with TRBJ1-1; unclear D gene. Germline CDR1 reads WSHSY; CDR2 reads SAAADI. V lost 6 bases and J 1 base, leaving 15 bases between the germline ends. This CDR3 is built from 15 residues. The CDR3 coding sequence is TGCGCCAGCAGAACGGAGGGCGCCGGGAACACTGAAGCTTTCTTT. This sequence encodes CASRTEGAGNTEAFF.

The chain couples TRBV13 to TRBJ2-6, with TRBD1 as a possible D gene (8 bases). Trimming pared 4 bases from V and 0 bases from J, leaving 16 bases between. This CDR3 has 18 residues. Germline loops: CDR1 PRHDT, CDR2 FYEKMQ (reference sequence). CDR3 coding DNA: TGTGCCAGCAGCTCTCACAGGGGGGGGAGCTCTGGGGCCAACGTCCTGACTTTC. This sequence encodes CASSSHRGGSSGANVLTF.

The chain joins TRBV4-1 to TRBJ1-2; D remains unclear. Germline V gene lookup returns CDR1 MGHRA and CDR2 YSYEKL. Trimming stripped 4 bases from V and 8 bases from J, with 14 bases between. This CDR3 comprises 13 residues. Written as DNA, the CDR3 is TGCGCCAGCAGCCTCCCTGACATGGCGGGCTACACCTTC. Translated, it gives CASSLPDMAGYTF.

The chain links TRBV11-2 to TRBJ1-6; D not certain. Trimming took off 3 bases at V and 5 bases at J, with 8 bases between the two ends. This CDR3 comprises 14 residues. CDR1 and CDR2 from the germline V gene are SGHAT and FQNNGV. The CDR3 is CASSLAPHNSPLHF. The CDR3 DNA sequence: TGTGCCAGCAGCTTGGCACCACATAATTCACCCCTCCACTTT.

The chain is built from TRBV5-1 and TRBJ2-7; weak D call: TRBD1 (5 bases). The germline CDR1 and CDR2 sequences are SGHRS and YFSETQ. The V end lost 5 bases, the J end lost 2 bases, and 14 bases lay between the germline ends. The CDR3 extends over 14 amino acids. CDR3 DNA sequence: TGCGCCAGCAGAACCGGACAAGGGGCCTACGAGCAGTACTTC. Amino acids: CASRTGQGAYEQYF.

This chain uses TRBV6-5 with TRBJ2-7; weak D call: TRBD2 (7 bases). Germline V gives CDR1 MNHEY, CDR2 SVGAGI. CDR3 size: 14 residues. Trimming shortened V by 8 bases and J by 3 bases, and 17 bases separated the two germline ends. CDR3 DNA sequence: TGTGCCAGCGCGGGGGCCACCGTTTACTACGAGCAGTACTTC. Protein: CASAGATVYYEQYF.

The chain is built from TRBV19 and TRBJ1-2; maybe TRBD1 (5 bases). V lost 1 base, J lost 5 bases, and 11 bases lay in between. This CDR3 has 14 amino acids. Looked up from germline, CDR1 is LNHDA and CDR2 is SQIVND (reference sequence). The CDR3 DNA follows: TGTGCCAGTAGTATAGGGGAGGGGACGTATGGCTACACCTTC. Translating gives CASSIGEGTYGYTF.

The V and J genes are TRBV18 and TRBJ1-4, with TRBD1 matching 11 bases. Losses at the gene ends were 5 bases for V and 6 bases for J; bases not matched to a gene: 5. The CDR3 runs to 15 residues. Germline CDR1 and CDR2: KGHSH and LQKENI. The CDR3 nucleotides are TGTGCCAGCTCAGCAGGACAGGGGGCTTATGAAAAACTGTTTTTT. It encodes CASSAGQGAYEKLFF.

The rearrangement links TRBV5-1 to TRBJ2-2; possibly TRBD1 for D (6 bases). Germline lookup yields CDR1 SGHRS and CDR2 YFSETQ. This CDR3 has 15 amino acids. V lost 0 bases and J lost 0, with 6 bases in between. This CDR3 reads CASSLGTANTGELFF. CDR3 DNA sequence: TGCGCCAGCAGCTTGGGGACAGCGAACACCGGGGAGCTGTTTTTT.

This clone is a singleton in its sample. The rearrangement links TRBV7-6 to TRBJ1-3; tentative D call: TRBD1 (6 bases). Looked up from germline, CDR1 is SGHVS and CDR2 is FNYEAQ. This CDR3 comprises 15 residues. Trimming cost V 0 bases and J 8 bases, with 14 bases left between them. This chain's CDR3 is CASSLAGSPGDTIYF. As DNA, the CDR3 is TGTGCCAGCAGCTTAGCGGGGAGTCCAGGGGACACCATATATTTT.

The rearrangement uses TRBV7-3 and TRBJ2-7, with TRBD2 matching 7 bases. Germline V gene lookup returns CDR1 SGHTA and CDR2 FQGTGA. CDR3 length equals 16 residues. V lost 0 bases, J lost 0 bases, and 5 bases stayed unmatched. The CDR3 sequence: CASSLTGGTSSYEQYF. Here the CDR3 DNA reads TGTGCCAGCAGCTTAACGGGGGGGACCTCCTCCTACGAGCAGTACTTC.

The DNA for the CDR3 is TGCGCCAGCGCCACCCGGGCGGGGGGTCCCGGGGCCAACGTCCTGACTTTC. It yields the protein CASATRAGGPGANVLTF. The chain is built from TRBV4-3 and TRBJ2-6, with 8 bases that match TRBD2. With V trimmed by 8 bases and J by 4 bases, 13 bases remained unmatched. Germline assignment: CDR1 LGHNA and CDR2 YSLEER. The CDR3 has 17 amino acids.

The J gene is TRBJ2-7, the V gene TRBV19; D might be TRBD1 (7 bases). With 6 bases removed from V and 0 bases from J, the gap between germline ends came to 18 bases. This CDR3 region has 16 residues. The germline V gene encodes CDR1 LNHDA and CDR2 SQIVND (reference sequence). The CDR3 loop reads CASSPSGGTGSYEQYF. In DNA, the CDR3 is TGTGCCAGTAGCCCATCAGGGGGGACGGGCTCCTACGAGCAGTACTTC. Together with reference TRBV19 and TRBJ2-7, the CDR3 gives the full variable domain: DGGITQSPKYLFRKEGQNVTLSCEQNLNHDAMYWYRQDPGQGLRLIYYSQIVNDFQKGDIAEGYSVSREKKESFPLTVTSAQKNPTAFYLCASSPSGGTGSYEQYFGPGTRLTVT.

V is TRBV18 and J is TRBJ2-7; tentatively, D is TRBD2 (6 bases). The germline gives CDR1 KGHSH, CDR2 LQKENI. The CDR3 is 14 residues long. V was pared by 3 bases and J by 5 bases, with 14 bases between. The CDR3 DNA reads as TGTGCCAGCTCACCGATTTTTGGGGGGAACGAGCAGTACTTC. It codes for CASSPIFGGNEQYF.

The gene calls are TRBV6-5 and TRBJ1-1, with D unresolved. There are 13 residues in the CDR3. Trimming took off 0 bases at V and 5 bases at J, with 7 bases between the two ends. The V gene's germline CDR1 is MNHEY and CDR2 SVGAGI. CDR3 bases: TGTGCCAGCAGTTACTCGATGAGGACTGAAGCTTTCTTT. Amino acid sequence: CASSYSMRTEAFF.

The chain has TRBV19 and TRBJ2-4, with a possible D match to TRBD2 (6 bases). V gave up 5 bases and J gave up 0 bases, with 11 bases separating them. Germline V gene lookup returns CDR1 LNHDA and CDR2 SQIVND (reference sequence). The CDR3 spans 15 residues. The CDR3 nucleotides read TGTGCCAGTAGTTCGGGGGTCCTAGCCAAAAACATTCAGTACTTC. Protein: CASSSGVLAKNIQYF.

The chain carries TRBV5-1 and TRBJ2-1; a possible D gene is TRBD1 (5 bases). The CDR3 has 15 residues. Trimming took off 3 bases at V and 0 bases at J, with 10 bases between the two ends. CDR1 and CDR2 (germline): SGHRS, YFSETQ. The chain's CDR3 is CASSSQASSYNEQFF. The CDR3, as DNA: TGCGCCAGCAGCTCACAGGCTAGCTCCTACAATGAGCAGTTCTTC.

This clone was seen only once. V usage is TRBV9 and J usage is TRBJ1-2; D is unclear. The V end lost 7 bases, the J end lost 3 bases, and 7 bases lay between the germline ends. Germline V gene sequence: CDR1 SGDLS, CDR2 YYNGEE. The length of the CDR3 is 11 residues. Here the CDR3 reads CASQRDYGYTF. CDR3 nucleotides: TGTGCCAGCCAGCGGGACTATGGCTACACCTTC.